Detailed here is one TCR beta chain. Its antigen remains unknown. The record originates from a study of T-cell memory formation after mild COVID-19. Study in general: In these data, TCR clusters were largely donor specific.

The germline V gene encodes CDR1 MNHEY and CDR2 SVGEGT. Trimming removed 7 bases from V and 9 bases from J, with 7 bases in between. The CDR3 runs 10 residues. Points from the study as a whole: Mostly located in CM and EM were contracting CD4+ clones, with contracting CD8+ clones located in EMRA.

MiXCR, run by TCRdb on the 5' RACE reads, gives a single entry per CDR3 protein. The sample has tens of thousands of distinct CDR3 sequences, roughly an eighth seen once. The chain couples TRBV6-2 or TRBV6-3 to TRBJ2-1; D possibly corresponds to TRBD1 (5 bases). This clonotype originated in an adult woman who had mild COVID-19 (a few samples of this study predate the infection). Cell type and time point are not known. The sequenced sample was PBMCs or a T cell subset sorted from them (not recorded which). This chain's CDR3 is CASNRGEQFF. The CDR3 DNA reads TGTGCCAGCAATAGGGGTGAGCAGTTCTTC.